This T cell receptor beta chain was identified in a study of PD-1 blockade in classical Hodgkin lymphoma. Study-level findings and limits: Exclusion removed patients who began nivolumab under 1 year after ASCT. Significant TCR diversity gains by C4D1 occurred in CD4+ but not CD8+ cells. Whoever responded completely had baseline diversity much like that seen in newly diagnosed patients.

Assay: immunoSEQ multiplex PCR; the TCRdb copy retains only in-frame clones and omits some. There are around 25,000 clones in the sample; 70% to 80% occur only once, and roughly 27% lies in the top ten. The CDR3 sequence is 14 residues long. Trimming shortened V by 1 base and J by 7 bases, and 11 bases separated the two germline ends. Germline CDR1 is MDHEN and CDR2 is SYDVKM. Relative to its sample, this clone is medium-sized. Its antigen is unidentified. The time point denotes: cycle 4 day 1 (C4D1), after five to seven weeks of nivolumab. There was relapse after autologous stem cell transplantation in every patient, and there was variation in brentuximab vedotin exposure. Best overall response was complete response, partial response or progressive disease in these relapsed/refractory classical Hodgkin lymphoma patients.

The sequence was collected from a human donor with classical Hodgkin lymphoma. This chain links TRBV28 with TRBJ1-5, with D tentatively TRBD1 (6 bases). This specimen was peripheral blood mononuclear cells (PBMCs), taken before the fourth cycle of nivolumab. CDR3 sequence reads: CASSLSGVRQPQHF. Here the CDR3 DNA reads TGTGCCAGCAGTTTATCAGGGGTGAGACAGCCCCAGCATTTT.